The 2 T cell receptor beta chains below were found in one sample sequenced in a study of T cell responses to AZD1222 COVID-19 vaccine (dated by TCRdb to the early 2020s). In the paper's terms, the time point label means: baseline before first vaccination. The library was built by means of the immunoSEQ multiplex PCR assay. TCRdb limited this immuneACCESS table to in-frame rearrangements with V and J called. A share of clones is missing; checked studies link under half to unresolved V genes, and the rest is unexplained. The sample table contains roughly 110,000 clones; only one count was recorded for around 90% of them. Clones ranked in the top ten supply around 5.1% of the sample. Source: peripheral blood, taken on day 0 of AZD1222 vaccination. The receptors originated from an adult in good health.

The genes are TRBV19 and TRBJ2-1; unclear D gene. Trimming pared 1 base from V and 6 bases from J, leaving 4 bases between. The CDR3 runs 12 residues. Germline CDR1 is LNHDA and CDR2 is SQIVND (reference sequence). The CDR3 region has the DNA TGTGCCAGTAGTATAGTGGGCAATGAGCAGTTCTTC. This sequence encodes CASSIVGNEQFF.

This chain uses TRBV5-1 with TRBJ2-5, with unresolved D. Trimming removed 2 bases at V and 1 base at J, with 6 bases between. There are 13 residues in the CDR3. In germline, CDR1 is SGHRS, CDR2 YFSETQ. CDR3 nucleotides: TGCGCCAGCAGCTTTCGGACCCAAGAGACCCAGTACTTC. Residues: CASSFRTQETQYF.